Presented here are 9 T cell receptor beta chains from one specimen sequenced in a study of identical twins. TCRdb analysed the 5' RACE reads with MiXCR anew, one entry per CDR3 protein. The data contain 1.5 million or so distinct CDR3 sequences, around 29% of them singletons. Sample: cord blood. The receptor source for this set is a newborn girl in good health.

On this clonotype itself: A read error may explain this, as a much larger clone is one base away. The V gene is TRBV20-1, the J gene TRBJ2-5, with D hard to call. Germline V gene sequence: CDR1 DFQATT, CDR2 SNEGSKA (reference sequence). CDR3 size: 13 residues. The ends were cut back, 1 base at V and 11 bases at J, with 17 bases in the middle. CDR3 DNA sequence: TGCAGTGCTAGAGCCGTCAACTCCTACAAGCAGTACTTC. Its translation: CSARAVNSYKQYF.

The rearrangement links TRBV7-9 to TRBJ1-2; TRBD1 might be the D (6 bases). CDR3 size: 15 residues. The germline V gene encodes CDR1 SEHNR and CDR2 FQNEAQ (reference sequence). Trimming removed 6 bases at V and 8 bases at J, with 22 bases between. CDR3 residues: CASRLSQGLLEGYTF. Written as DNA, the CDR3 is TGTGCCAGCAGATTATCCCAGGGGCTCCTAGAGGGCTACACCTTC.

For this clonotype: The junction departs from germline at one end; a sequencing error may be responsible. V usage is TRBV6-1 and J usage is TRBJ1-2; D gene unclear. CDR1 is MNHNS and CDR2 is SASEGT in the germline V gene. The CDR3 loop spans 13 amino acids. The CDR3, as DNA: TGTGCCGGCAGTGAAGGCCCAGCGAGGGGCTACACCTTC. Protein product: CAGSEGPARGYTF.

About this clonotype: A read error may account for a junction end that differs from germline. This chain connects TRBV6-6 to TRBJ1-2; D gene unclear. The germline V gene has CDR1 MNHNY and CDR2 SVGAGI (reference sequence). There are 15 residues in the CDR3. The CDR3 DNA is TGTGCCAGCTGTTACTCTTCCGACGGCCCATATGGCTACACCTTC. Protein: CASCYSSDGPYGYTF.

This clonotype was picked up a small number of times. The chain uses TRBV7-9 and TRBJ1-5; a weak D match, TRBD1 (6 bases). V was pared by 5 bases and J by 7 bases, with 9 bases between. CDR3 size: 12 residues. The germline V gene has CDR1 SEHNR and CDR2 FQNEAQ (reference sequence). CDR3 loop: CASSRGGQPQHF. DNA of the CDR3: TGTGCCAGCAGCCGGGGGGGCCAGCCCCAGCATTTT.

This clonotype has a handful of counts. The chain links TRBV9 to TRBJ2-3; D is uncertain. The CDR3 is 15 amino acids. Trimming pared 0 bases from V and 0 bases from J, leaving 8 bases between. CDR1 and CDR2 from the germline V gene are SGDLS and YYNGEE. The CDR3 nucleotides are TGTGCCAGCAGCGTAGACCCGACTAGCACAGATACGCAGTATTTT. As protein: CASSVDPTSTDTQYF.

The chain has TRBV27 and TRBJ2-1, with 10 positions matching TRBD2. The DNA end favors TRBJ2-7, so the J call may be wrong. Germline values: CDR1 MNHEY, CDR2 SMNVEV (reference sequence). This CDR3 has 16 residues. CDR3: CASSPYWTSGYNEQYF. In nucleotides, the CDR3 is TGTGCCAGCAGTCCCTATTGGACTAGCGGCTACAATGAGCAGTACTTC.

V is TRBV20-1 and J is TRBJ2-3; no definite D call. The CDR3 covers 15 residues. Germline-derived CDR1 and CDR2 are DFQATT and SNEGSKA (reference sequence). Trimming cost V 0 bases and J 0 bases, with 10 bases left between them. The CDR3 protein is CSARDLLNSTDTQYF. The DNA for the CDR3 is TGCAGTGCTAGAGATTTACTGAATAGCACAGATACGCAGTATTTT.

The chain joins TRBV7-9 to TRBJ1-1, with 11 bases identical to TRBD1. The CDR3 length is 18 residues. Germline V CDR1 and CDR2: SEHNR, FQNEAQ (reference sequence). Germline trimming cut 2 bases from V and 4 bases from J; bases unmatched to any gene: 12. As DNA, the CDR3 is TGTGCCAGCAGCTTATCAGGTCGGACAGGGGGCTTTCGCACTGAAGCTTTCTTT. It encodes CASSLSGRTGGFRTEAFF.